Each of the 9 T cell receptor beta chains below was sequenced from the same sample in a study of blood T cells in healthy people across ages. With a J-beta primer mix and a sample-barcoded 5' primer, a second PCR ran roughly 7 to 11 cycles. TCRdb reprocessed the 5' RACE reads with MiXCR, giving one entry per CDR3 protein. The sample lists some 1.5 million distinct CDR3 sequences; 28% were seen once. The source material was blood. The receptors were gathered from a woman aged 25-40 years in good health.

In its sample, this clonotype was seen a few times. The chain has TRBV6-2 or TRBV6-3 and TRBJ2-1; D remains unclear. In germline, CDR1 is MNHEY, CDR2 SVGEGT. The length of the CDR3 is 15 residues. The ends were cut back, 2 bases at V and 7 bases at J, with 15 bases in the middle. This CDR3 reads CASSYPLLVMNEQFF. In DNA, the CDR3 is TGTGCCAGCAGTTACCCTCTATTAGTGATGAATGAGCAGTTCTTC.

Only a few counts were recorded for this clonotype. The V and J genes are TRBV7-9 and TRBJ2-4; no clear D. Germline loops: CDR1 SEHNR, CDR2 FQNEAQ (reference sequence). The CDR3 length is 13 residues. Trimming removed 1 base at V and 13 bases at J, with 14 bases between. CDR3 coding DNA: TGTGCCAGCAGCTTAGTGGTACAGTACGGGCAGTACTTC. This gives the protein CASSLVVQYGQYF.

This clonotype has a handful of counts. This chain links TRBV5-1 with TRBJ1-4; no firm D call. The V gene lost 1 base and the J gene lost 5 bases, with 15 bases spanning the gap. The CDR3 has 16 amino acids. Per germline, CDR1 SGHRS and CDR2 YFSETQ. In DNA, the CDR3 is TGCGCCAGCAGCTTGAGTGGGCCAGGCCAAAATGAAAAACTGTTTTTT. It specifies CASSLSGPGQNEKLFF.

This clonotype occurred a few times. The chain uses TRBV5-1 and TRBJ1-1; D gene uncertain. Between the trimmed V and J ends, which lost 0 bases and 6 bases, there was a span of 15 bases. The length of the CDR3 is 15 residues. Germline loops: CDR1 SGHRS, CDR2 YFSETQ. This CDR3 reads CASSLGPVGHSEAFF. The CDR3 DNA reads TGCGCCAGCAGCTTGGGCCCGGTCGGGCACTCTGAAGCTTTCTTT.

The rearrangement joins TRBV2 to TRBJ1-6; the D gene is possibly TRBD1 (5 bases). V lost 4 bases, J lost 5 bases, and 12 bases lay in between. This CDR3 has 15 amino acids. Looked up from germline, CDR1 is SNHLY and CDR2 is FYNNEI. CDR3 coding DNA: TGTGCCAGCAGTGGGGGCAGCAACAATAATTCACCCCTCCACTTT. Encoded protein: CASSGGSNNNSPLHF.

This clonotype was found many times. This rearrangement joins TRBV12-3 or TRBV12-4 to TRBJ2-5, with D tentatively TRBD2 (6 bases). The CDR3 sequence is 13 residues long. Trimming removed 8 bases from V and 7 bases from J, with 17 bases in between. DNA for the CDR3: TGTGCCAGCCGGGGGACCTCCAAGGGGACCCAGTACTTC. Translation: CASRGTSKGTQYF.

The table lists this clonotype with a few counts. The chain joins TRBV20-1 to TRBJ1-4, with a weak D call TRBD1 (5 bases). Germline V gives CDR1 DFQATT, CDR2 SNEGSKA (reference sequence). Trimming removed 3 bases from V and 5 bases from J, with 16 bases in between. This CDR3 region has 15 residues. The CDR3 reads CSASAVPSGNEKLFF. The CDR3 DNA reads as TGCAGTGCTAGTGCGGTCCCTTCAGGGAATGAAAAACTGTTTTTT.

The chain joins TRBV5-1 to TRBJ2-1; TRBD2 matches 10 bases. Germline assignment: CDR1 SGHRS and CDR2 YFSETQ. This CDR3 contains 15 residues. Trimming at V came to 2 bases and at J to 10 bases, leaving 9 bases not matched to a gene. For the CDR3, the DNA is TGCGCCAGCAGCTTCCGGAGCGGGGGGGACGGAGAGCAGTTCTTC. It is translated as CASSFRSGGDGEQFF.

On this clonotype: The junction departs from the called germline gene at one end, perhaps through a read error. The chain recombines TRBV13 with TRBJ2-1; D ambiguous. The germline V gene has CDR1 PRHDT and CDR2 FYEKMQ (reference sequence). The CDR3 length is 15 residues. DNA of the CDR3: TGTGCCAGCAGCTTAGACCGGAGCTCCTACAGTGAGCAGTTCTTC. Its protein product is CASSLDRSSYSEQFF.